What follows are 25 T cell receptor beta chains derived from one specimen sequenced in a study of blood T cells in healthy people across ages. The authors ran a second PCR of 7 to 11 cycles using a sample-barcoded 5' primer and a J-beta primer mix. TCRdb used MiXCR to reprocess the 5' RACE reads, holding one entry per CDR3 protein. Of about 640,000 distinct CDR3 sequences in the sample, under 65% were seen once. The sequencing sample was made of blood. The receptors derive from a man in his 60s in good health.

The chain combines TRBV3-1 with TRBJ1-6; perhaps TRBD1 as D (5 bases). Trimming took off 1 base at V and 9 bases at J, with 22 bases between the two ends. This CDR3 comprises 18 residues. The V gene's germline CDR1 is LGHDT and CDR2 YNNKEL (reference sequence). CDR3 in DNA: TGTGCCAGCAGCCAAGGTTCGGACATTCCCCGGATGGTTTCACCCCTCCACTTT. Residues: CASSQGSDIPRMVSPLHF. Based on the CDR3 plus reference TRBV3-1 and TRBJ1-6, the full variable domain is DTAVSQTPKYLVTQMGNDKSIKCEQNLGHDTMYWYKQDSKKFLKIMFSYNNKELIINETVPNRFSPKSPDKAHLNLHINSLELGDSAVYFCASSQGSDIPRMVSPLHFGNGTRLTVT.

The gene calls are TRBV20-1 and TRBJ2-3; D may correspond to TRBD1 or TRBD2 (5 bases each). V was cut by 4 bases and J by 0 bases, with 11 bases left in between. CDR3 length: 14 amino acids. Germline lookup yields CDR1 DFQATT and CDR2 SNEGSKA (reference sequence). CDR3 amino acids: CSAIGTFSTDTQYF. CDR3 DNA: TGCAGTGCTATCGGGACCTTTAGCACAGATACGCAGTATTTT.

This clonotype was seen more than once but under ten times. The chain joins TRBV29-1 to TRBJ2-7; 12 nucleotides agree with TRBD1. J was trimmed by 5 bases and V by 6 bases; bases with no gene match: 5. Germline lookup yields CDR1 SQVTM and CDR2 ANQGSEA. The CDR3 length is 13 residues. The CDR3 sequence is CSVTGTGGHEQYF. The CDR3 region has the DNA TGCAGCGTGACCGGGACAGGGGGCCACGAGCAGTACTTC.

As to this clonotype: One end of the junction varies from germline; a read error may be responsible. This rearrangement joins TRBV20-1 to TRBJ1-6, with no clear D. This CDR3 region has 16 residues. Germline values: CDR1 DFQATT, CDR2 SNEGSKA (reference sequence). CDR3 sequence reads: CSARDAPNSYNSPPHF. CDR3 DNA sequence: TGCAGTGCTAGAGACGCTCCGAACTCCTATAATTCACCCCCCCACTTT.

The rearrangement links TRBV29-1 to TRBJ2-1; 9 nucleotides match TRBD2. V lost 6 bases to trimming and J lost 3 bases; unmatched junction nucleotides: 9. Germline CDR1 reads SQVTM; CDR2 reads ANQGSEA. The CDR3 spans 15 residues. Written as DNA, the CDR3 is TGCAGCGTACACTCTAGCGGGAAGAACTACAATGAGCAGTTCTTC. Encoded protein: CSVHSSGKNYNEQFF.

The V gene is TRBV29-1, the J gene TRBJ2-1, with 11 bases aligning to TRBD1. Germline lookup yields CDR1 SQVTM and CDR2 ANQGSEA. Unmatched junction bases numbered 7, after V lost 4 bases and J lost 8 bases. The CDR3 runs to 14 residues. The CDR3, as DNA: TGCAGCGTTGTCAGGACAGGGGGCACGGATGAGCAGTTCTTC. Protein product: CSVVRTGGTDEQFF.

This clonotype came up once. CDR3 in DNA: TGCGCCAGCAGCCAAGGGCCACCTTACTATAATGAAAAACTGTTTTTT. It encodes CASSQGPPYYNEKLFF. The V and J genes are TRBV4-1 and TRBJ1-4, with D unresolved. This CDR3 contains 16 residues. Trimming cost V 1 base and J 4 bases, with 13 bases left between them. Germline V gene data show CDR1 as MGHRA and CDR2 as YSYEKL.

This clonotype appeared many times. The conserved closing phenylalanine or tryptophan is absent in this CDR3, likely reflecting a read error. Because the CDR3's place on the DNA is in doubt, the DNA is left out and the CDR3 is given as listed by TCRdb. This chain uses TRBV9 with TRBJ2-5; TRBD1, the table's D call, was not compared with the DNA. The germline gives CDR1 SGDLS, CDR2 YYNGEE. The CDR3 comprises 16 residues, both ends counted. The CDR3 region is CASSVGTGDFGYTFGS.

The rearrangement links TRBV20-1 to TRBJ1-6; D is possibly TRBD1 (6 bases). The V end was cut by 3 bases, the J end by 7 bases, with 13 bases between. Germline V gives CDR1 DFQATT, CDR2 SNEGSKA (reference sequence). The CDR3 has 14 residues. The CDR3 DNA follows: TGCAGTGCTAGCCAGACAGGTGGGAATTCACCCCTCCACTTT. It translates to CSASQTGGNSPLHF.

V usage is TRBV5-1 and J usage is TRBJ1-2; possibly TRBD1 for D (6 bases). There are 12 residues in the CDR3. Germline V gene lookup returns CDR1 SGHRS and CDR2 YFSETQ. Trimming cost V 2 bases and J 8 bases, with 10 bases left between them. Here the CDR3 DNA reads TGCGCCAGCAGCTTCCAGGGGACCGGCTACACCTTC. Protein sequence: CASSFQGTGYTF.

The chain carries TRBV5-1 and TRBJ2-1; no firm D call. CDR1 and CDR2 (germline): SGHRS, YFSETQ. Trimming shortened V by 0 bases and J by 6 bases, and 10 bases separated the two germline ends. The CDR3 spans 14 residues. The CDR3 region is CASSLGELPNEQFF. The CDR3 DNA is TGCGCCAGCAGCTTGGGTGAACTACCCAATGAGCAGTTCTTC.

This clonotype was observed many times. The chain is built from TRBV7-2 and TRBJ2-5; D gene unclear. CDR3 length: 11 residues. Trimming took off 4 bases at V and 3 bases at J, with 3 bases between the two ends. The germline gives CDR1 SGHTA, CDR2 FQGNSA. CDR3 nucleotide sequence: TGTGCCAGCAGCTCGAAAGAGACCCAGTACTTC. Protein sequence: CASSSKETQYF.

The chain couples TRBV7-2 to TRBJ1-1; perhaps TRBD1 as D (6 bases). The germline CDR1 and CDR2 sequences are SGHTA and FQGNSA. CDR3 length: 16 amino acids. V was pared by 2 bases and J by 3 bases, with 16 bases between. Here the CDR3 reads CASSLTAGVKYTEAFF. The CDR3 DNA is TGTGCCAGCAGCTTAACGGCAGGGGTTAAGTACACTGAAGCTTTCTTT.

The chain couples TRBV29-1 to TRBJ2-1; no reliable D call. The CDR3 contains 15 residues. With 4 bases removed from V and 0 bases from J, the gap between germline ends came to 13 bases. In germline, CDR1 is SQVTM, CDR2 ANQGSEA. The CDR3 loop reads CSVGVPKSSYNEQFF. DNA of the CDR3: TGCAGCGTTGGAGTTCCCAAGAGCTCCTACAATGAGCAGTTCTTC.

The gene calls are TRBV5-5 and TRBJ2-4; D tentatively reads TRBD1 or TRBD2 (5 bases each). V lost 7 bases to trimming and J lost 7 bases, with 18 bases between them. Germline CDR1 is SGHKS and CDR2 is YYEKEE (reference sequence). The CDR3 runs to 14 residues. CDR3 sequence reads: CASQVVGTSNIQYF. DNA of the CDR3: TGTGCCAGCCAGGTGGTCGGGACCTCCAACATTCAGTACTTC.

This chain connects TRBV20-1 to TRBJ1-6; no reliable D call. This CDR3 is built from 15 residues. Per germline, CDR1 DFQATT and CDR2 SNEGSKA (reference sequence). Trimming removed 3 bases from V and 3 bases from J, with 12 bases in between. CDR3 DNA: TGCAGTGCTAGGAGGGAAGTAAACTATAATTCACCCCTCCACTTT. This codes for CSARREVNYNSPLHF.

This rearrangement joins TRBV7-2 to TRBJ2-3, with 10 bases that match TRBD2. The germline V gene encodes CDR1 SGHTA and CDR2 FQGNSA. The CDR3 consists of 15 residues. V was clipped by 3 bases and J by 4 bases; unmatched bases: 4. The CDR3 coding sequence is TGTGCCAGCAGCTTGGTCGGGACTAGCGCAGATACGCAGTATTTT. Amino acids: CASSLVGTSADTQYF.

The chain links TRBV6-5 to TRBJ2-7; D might be TRBD2 (6 bases). Germline loops: CDR1 MNHEY, CDR2 SVGAGI. The CDR3 is 20 residues long. The V gene lost 4 bases and the J gene lost 2 bases, with 30 bases spanning the gap. This chain's CDR3 is CASSFRPGLSVLPITYEQYF. The CDR3 nucleotides read TGTGCCAGCAGTTTCCGCCCGGGACTTTCCGTCCTTCCGATAACCTACGAGCAGTACTTC.

The table lists this clonotype with a count of one. The genes are TRBV4-1 and TRBJ1-2, with unresolved D. V was pared by 4 bases and J by 6 bases, with 6 bases between. Germline-derived CDR1 and CDR2 are MGHRA and YSYEKL. The CDR3 totals 11 residues. CDR3 sequence reads: CASSLRNGYTF. The CDR3 DNA follows: TGCGCCAGCAGCCTCCGGAATGGCTACACCTTC.

A single count supports this clonotype. The chain recombines TRBV5-1 with TRBJ2-1; D is ambiguous. V shed 3 bases and J shed 9 bases, with 10 bases lying between them. The CDR3 covers 12 residues. Germline V gene data show CDR1 as SGHRS and CDR2 as YFSETQ. The CDR3 nucleotides are TGCGCCAGCAGCTGGAGTGGCGGTGAGCAGTTCTTC. It is translated as CASSWSGGEQFF.

This chain uses TRBV5-6 with TRBJ1-1; D is uncertain. The V and J ends lost 1 base and 0 bases respectively, with 10 bases between them. Germline lookup yields CDR1 SGHDT and CDR2 YYEEEE. The CDR3 loop spans 15 amino acids. The CDR3 here is CASSLSANMNTEAFF. CDR3 nucleotide sequence: TGTGCCAGCAGCTTGTCGGCGAACATGAACACTGAAGCTTTCTTT.

The DNA for the CDR3 is TGTGCCAGCAGCTTAGGATCCTCGTGGGAGACCCAGTACTTC. Its protein is CASSLGSSWETQYF. This chain connects TRBV7-2 to TRBJ2-5; D gene uncertain. V was pared by 1 base and J by 5 bases, with 11 bases between. The CDR3 runs to 14 residues. Germline V gene data show CDR1 as SGHTA and CDR2 as FQGNSA.

This clonotype has just one count. CDR3: CSAQRRGPNSYEQYF. For the CDR3, the DNA is TGCAGTGCCCAACGACGGGGGCCCAACTCCTACGAGCAGTACTTC. The J gene is TRBJ2-7, the V gene TRBV20-1, with D possibly being TRBD1 or TRBD2 (6 bases each). The CDR3 loop spans 15 amino acids. Deletions cut 6 bases from V and 0 bases from J, with 18 bases between. Germline CDR1 DFQATT, CDR2 SNEGSKA (reference sequence).

To note about this clonotype: At one end, the junction sequence differs from germline, possibly due to a read error. The V gene is TRBV12-3 or TRBV12-4, the J gene TRBJ2-3, with TRBD1 as a possible D gene (5 bases). There are 12 residues in the CDR3. The CDR3 sequence: CASRLGADTQYF. In nucleotides, the CDR3 is TGTGCCAGCAGATTAGGGGCAGATACGCAGTATTTT.

In this sample, this clonotype turned up a few times. This chain joins TRBV25-1 and TRBJ1-4, with 8 bases that match TRBD1. The V and J ends lost 6 bases and 2 bases, in that order; junction bases with no gene match: 2. Germline CDR1 MGHDK, CDR2 SYGVNS. CDR3 length: 14 amino acids. CDR3: CASSQGATNEKLFF. The CDR3 region has the DNA TGTGCCAGCAGCCAGGGGGCTACTAATGAAAAACTGTTTTTT.